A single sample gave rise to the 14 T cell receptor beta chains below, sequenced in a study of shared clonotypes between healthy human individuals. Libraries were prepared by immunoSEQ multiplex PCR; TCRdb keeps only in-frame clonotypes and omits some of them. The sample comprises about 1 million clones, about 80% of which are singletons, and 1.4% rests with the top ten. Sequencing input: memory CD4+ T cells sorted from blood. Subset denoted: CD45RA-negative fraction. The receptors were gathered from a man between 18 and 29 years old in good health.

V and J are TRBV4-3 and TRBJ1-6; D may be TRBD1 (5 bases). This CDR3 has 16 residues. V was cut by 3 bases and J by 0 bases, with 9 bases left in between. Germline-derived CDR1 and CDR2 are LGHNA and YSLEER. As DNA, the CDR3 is TGCGCCAGCAGCCATGCCACAGGCTCCTATAATTCACCCCTCCACTTT. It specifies CASSHATGSYNSPLHF.

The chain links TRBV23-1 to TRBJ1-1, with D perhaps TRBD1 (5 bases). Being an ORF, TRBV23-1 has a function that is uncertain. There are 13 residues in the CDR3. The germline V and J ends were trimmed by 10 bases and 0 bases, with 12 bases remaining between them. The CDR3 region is CATTLGVNTEAFF. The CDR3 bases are TGCGCCACCACCCTGGGGGTGAACACTGAAGCTTTCTTT.

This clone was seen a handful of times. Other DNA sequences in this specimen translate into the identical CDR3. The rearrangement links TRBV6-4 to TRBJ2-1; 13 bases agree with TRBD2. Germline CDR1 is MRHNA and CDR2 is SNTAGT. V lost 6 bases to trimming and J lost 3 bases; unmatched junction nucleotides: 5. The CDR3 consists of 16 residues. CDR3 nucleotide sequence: TGTGCCAGCAGCGCACTAGCGGGGGGGGGCTACAATGAGCAGTTCTTC. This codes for CASSALAGGGYNEQFF.

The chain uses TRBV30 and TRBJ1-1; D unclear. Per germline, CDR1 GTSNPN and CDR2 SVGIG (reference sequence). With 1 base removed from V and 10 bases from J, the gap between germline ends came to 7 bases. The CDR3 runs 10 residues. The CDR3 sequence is CAWSEEGAFF. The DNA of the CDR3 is TGTGCCTGGAGTGAGGAGGGAGCTTTCTTT.

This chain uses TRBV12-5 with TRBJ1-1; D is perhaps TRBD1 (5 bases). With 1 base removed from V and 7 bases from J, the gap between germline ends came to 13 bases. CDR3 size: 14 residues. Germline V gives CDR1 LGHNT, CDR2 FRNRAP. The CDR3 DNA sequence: TGTGCTAGTGGTTTGGGTGATGGGGGGGGTGAAGCTTTCTTT. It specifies CASGLGDGGGEAFF.

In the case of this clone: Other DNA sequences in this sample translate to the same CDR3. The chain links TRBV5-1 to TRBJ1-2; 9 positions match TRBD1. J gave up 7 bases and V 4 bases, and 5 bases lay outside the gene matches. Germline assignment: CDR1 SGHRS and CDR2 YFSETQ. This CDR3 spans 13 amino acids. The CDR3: CASSLIQGAGYTF. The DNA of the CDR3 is TGCGCCAGCAGCCTGATACAGGGGGCTGGCTACACCTTC. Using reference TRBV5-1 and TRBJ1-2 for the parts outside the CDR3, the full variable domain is KAGVTQTPRYLIKTRGQQVTLSCSPISGHRSVSWYQQTPGQGLQFLFEYFSETQRNKGNFPGRFSGRQFSNSRSEMNVSTLELGDSALYLCASSLIQGAGYTFGSGTRLTVV.

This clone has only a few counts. CDR3 sequence reads: CASRDGGGYGYTF. As DNA, the CDR3 is TGCGCCAGCCGCGATGGGGGAGGCTATGGCTACACCTTC. The rearrangement joins TRBV4-1 to TRBJ1-2; D is perhaps TRBD1 (5 bases). The germline V and J ends were trimmed by 8 bases and 4 bases, with 14 bases remaining between them. In germline, CDR1 is MGHRA, CDR2 YSYEKL. CDR3 length: 13 residues.

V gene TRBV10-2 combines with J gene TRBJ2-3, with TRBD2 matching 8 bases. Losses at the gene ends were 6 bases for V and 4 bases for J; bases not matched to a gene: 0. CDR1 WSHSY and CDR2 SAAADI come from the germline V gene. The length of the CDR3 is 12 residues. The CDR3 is CASRTSADTQYF. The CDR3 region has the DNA TGCGCCAGCAGGACTAGCGCAGATACGCAGTATTTT.

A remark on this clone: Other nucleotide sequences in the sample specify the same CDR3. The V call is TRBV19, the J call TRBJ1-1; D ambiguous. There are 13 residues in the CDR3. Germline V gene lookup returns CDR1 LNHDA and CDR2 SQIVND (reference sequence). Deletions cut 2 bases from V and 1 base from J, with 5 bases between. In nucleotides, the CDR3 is TGTGCCAGTAGTATACGTGGGAACACTGAAGCTTTCTTT. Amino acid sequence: CASSIRGNTEAFF.

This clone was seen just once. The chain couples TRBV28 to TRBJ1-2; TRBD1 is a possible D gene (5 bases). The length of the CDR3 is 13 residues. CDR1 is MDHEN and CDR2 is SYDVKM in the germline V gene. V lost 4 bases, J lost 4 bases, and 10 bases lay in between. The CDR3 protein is CASSSGTFYGYTF. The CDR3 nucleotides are TGTGCCAGCAGTTCCGGGACTTTCTATGGCTACACCTTC.

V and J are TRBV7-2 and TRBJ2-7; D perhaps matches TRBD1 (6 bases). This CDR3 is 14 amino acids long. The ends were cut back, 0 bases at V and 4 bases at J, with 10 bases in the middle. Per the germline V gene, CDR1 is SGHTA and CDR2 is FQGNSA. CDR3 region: CASSLAGTNYEQYF. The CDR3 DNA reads TGTGCCAGCAGCTTAGCCGGGACAAATTACGAGCAGTACTTC.

The CDR3, as DNA: TGTGCCAGCAGTTGGACTACCCCCGGCAATGAGCAGTTCTTC. Amino acid sequence: CASSWTTPGNEQFF. The chain uses TRBV2 and TRBJ2-1; D possibly corresponds to TRBD2 (6 bases). This CDR3 is built from 14 residues. Between the trimmed V and J ends, which lost 5 bases and 6 bases, there was a span of 14 bases. Germline V gives CDR1 SNHLY, CDR2 FYNNEI.

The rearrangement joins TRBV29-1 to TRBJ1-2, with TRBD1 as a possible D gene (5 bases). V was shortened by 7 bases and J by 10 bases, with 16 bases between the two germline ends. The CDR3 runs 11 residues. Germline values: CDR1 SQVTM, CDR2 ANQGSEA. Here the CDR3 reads CSALKDTFYTF. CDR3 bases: TGCAGCGCATTGAAGGACACTTTCTACACCTTC. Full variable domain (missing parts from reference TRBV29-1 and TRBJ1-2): SAVISQKPSRDICQRGTSLTIQCQVDSQVTMMFWYRQQPGQSLTLIATANQGSEATYESGFVIDKFPISRPNLTFSTLTVSNMSPEDSSIYLCSALKDTFYTFGSGTRLTVV.

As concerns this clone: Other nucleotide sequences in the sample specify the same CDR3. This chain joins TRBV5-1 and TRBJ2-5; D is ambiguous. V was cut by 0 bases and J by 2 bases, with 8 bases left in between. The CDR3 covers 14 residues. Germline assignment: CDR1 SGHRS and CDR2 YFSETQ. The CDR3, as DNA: TGCGCCAGCAGCTTGGCTGGGCAGCAAGAGACCCAGTACTTC. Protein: CASSLAGQQETQYF.